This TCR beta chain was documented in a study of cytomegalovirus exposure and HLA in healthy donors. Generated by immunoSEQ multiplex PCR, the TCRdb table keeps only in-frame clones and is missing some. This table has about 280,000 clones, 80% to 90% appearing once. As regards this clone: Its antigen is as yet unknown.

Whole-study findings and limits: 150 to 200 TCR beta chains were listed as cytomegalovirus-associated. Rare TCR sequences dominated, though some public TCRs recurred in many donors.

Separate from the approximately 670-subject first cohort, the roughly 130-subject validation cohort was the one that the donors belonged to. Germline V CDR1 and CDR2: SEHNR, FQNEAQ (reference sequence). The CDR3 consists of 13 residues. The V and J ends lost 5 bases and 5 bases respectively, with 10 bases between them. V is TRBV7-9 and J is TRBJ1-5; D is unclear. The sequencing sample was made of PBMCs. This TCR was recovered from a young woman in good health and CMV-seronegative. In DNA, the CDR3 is TGTGCCAGCAGCACCAGTGCCCATCAGCCCCAGCATTTT. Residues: CASSTSAHQPQHF.